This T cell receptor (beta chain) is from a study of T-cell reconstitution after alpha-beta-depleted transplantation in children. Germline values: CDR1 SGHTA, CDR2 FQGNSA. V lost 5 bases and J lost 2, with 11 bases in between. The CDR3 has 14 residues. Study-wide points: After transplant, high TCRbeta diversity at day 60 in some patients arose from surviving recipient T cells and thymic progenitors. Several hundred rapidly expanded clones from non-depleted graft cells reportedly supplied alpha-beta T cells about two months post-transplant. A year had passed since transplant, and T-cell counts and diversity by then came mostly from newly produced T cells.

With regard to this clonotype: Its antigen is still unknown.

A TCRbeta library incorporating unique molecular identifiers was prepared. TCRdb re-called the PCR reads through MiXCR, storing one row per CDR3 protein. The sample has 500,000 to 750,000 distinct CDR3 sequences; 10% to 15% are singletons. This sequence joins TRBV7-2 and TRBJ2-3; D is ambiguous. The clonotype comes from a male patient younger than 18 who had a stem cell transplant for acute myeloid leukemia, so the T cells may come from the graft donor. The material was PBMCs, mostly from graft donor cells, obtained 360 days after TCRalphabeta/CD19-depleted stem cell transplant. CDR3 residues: CASSVPSPTDTQYF. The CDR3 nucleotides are TGTGCCAGCAGCGTCCCCAGCCCCACAGATACGCAGTATTTT.